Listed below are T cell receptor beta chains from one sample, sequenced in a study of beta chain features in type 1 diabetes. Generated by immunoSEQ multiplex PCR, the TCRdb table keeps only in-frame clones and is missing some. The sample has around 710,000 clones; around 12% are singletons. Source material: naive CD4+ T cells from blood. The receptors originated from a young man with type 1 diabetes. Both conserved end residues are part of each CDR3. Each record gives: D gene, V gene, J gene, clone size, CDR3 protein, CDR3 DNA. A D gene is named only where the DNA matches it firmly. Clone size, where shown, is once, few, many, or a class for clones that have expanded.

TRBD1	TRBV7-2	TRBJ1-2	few	CASSDGQGYGYTF	TGTGCCAGCAGCGATGGACAGGGCTATGGCTACACCTTC
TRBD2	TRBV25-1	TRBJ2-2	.	CASSPTSGGELFF	TGTGCCAGCAGTCCGACTAGCGGGGGTGAGCTGTTTTTT
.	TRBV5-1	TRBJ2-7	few	CASSSQPTSYEQYF	TGCGCCAGCAGCTCCCAACCGACTAGCTACGAGCAGTACTTC
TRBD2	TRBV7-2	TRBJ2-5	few	CASSEGLAETQYF	TGTGCCAGCAGCGAGGGACTAGCGGAGACCCAGTACTTC
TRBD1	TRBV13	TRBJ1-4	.	CASSLGGQGSEKLFF	TGTGCCAGCAGCTTAGGCGGACAGGGGAGTGAAAAACTGTTTTTT
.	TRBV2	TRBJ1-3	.	CASTKGDGNTIYF	TGTGCCAGCACCAAGGGAGATGGAAACACCATATATTTT
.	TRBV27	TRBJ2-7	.	CASSPGGVYEQYF	TGTGCCAGCAGCCCCGGGGGCGTCTACGAGCAGTACTTC
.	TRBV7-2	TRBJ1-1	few	CASSRQRNTEAFF	TGTGCCAGCAGCAGACAGAGGAACACTGAAGCTTTCTTT
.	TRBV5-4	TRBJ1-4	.	CASSLRDKTEKLFF	TGCGCCAGCAGCCTCCGGGACAAGACTGAAAAACTGTTTTTT
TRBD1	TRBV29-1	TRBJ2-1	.	CSVASLDRENNEQFF	TGCAGCGTTGCGTCCCTGGACAGGGAAAACAATGAGCAGTTCTTC
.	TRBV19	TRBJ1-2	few	CASSMRGLDGYGYTF	TGTGCCAGTAGTATGAGGGGGTTAGACGGATATGGCTACACCTTC
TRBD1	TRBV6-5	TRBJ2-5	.	CASSTGGWGETQYF	TGTGCCAGCAGTACAGGGGGCTGGGGGGAGACCCAGTACTTC
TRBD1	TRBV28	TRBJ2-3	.	CAAGTGAITSTDTQYF	TGTGCCGCCGGGACAGGGGCCATAACTAGCACAGATACGCAGTATTTT
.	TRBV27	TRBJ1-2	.	CASSLQGDYGYTF	TGTGCCAGCAGTTTACAGGGCGACTATGGCTACACCTTC
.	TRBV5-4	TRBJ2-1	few	CASSLELPQGDEQFF	TGTGCCAGCAGCTTGGAACTCCCACAAGGGGATGAGCAGTTCTTC
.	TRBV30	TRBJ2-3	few	CAWSLGADTQYF	TGTGCCTGGAGCCTAGGGGCAGATACGCAGTATTTT
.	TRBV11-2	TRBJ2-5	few	CACRPQPGETQYF	TGTGCCTGCCGTCCCCAGCCGGGAGAGACCCAGTACTTC
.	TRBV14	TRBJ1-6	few	CASSQELGYSPLHF	TGTGCCAGCAGCCAAGAATTAGGTTATTCACCCCTCCACTTT
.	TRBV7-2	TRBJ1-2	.	CASSTRGQSNYGYTF	TGTGCCAGCAGCACCCGTGGACAGTCTAACTATGGCTACACCTTC
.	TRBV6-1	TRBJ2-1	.	CASRGLAHNEQFF	TGTGCCAGCAGGGGGCTGGCACACAATGAGCAGTTCTTC
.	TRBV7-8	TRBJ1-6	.	CASSLALVGDSPLHF	TGTGCCAGCAGCTTAGCGTTGGTTGGCGATTCACCCCTCCACTTT
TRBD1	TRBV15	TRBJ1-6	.	CATSRKGASGSPLHF	TGTGCCACCAGCAGAAAGGGGGCTAGCGGTTCACCCCTCCACTTT
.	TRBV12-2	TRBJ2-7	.	CASRFSSGGMGGNEQYF	TGTGCAAGTCGCTTCTCATCTGGTGGGATGGGAGGGAACGAGCAGTACTTC
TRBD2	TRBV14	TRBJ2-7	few	CASSQSGTITSYEQYF	TGTGCCAGCAGCCAGAGCGGGACCATAACTTCCTACGAGCAGTACTTC
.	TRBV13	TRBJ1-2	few	CASSLPESRYGYTF	TGTGCCAGCAGCCTGCCGGAGAGTCGCTATGGCTACACCTTC
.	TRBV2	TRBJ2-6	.	CASSEGGAGSSGANVLTF	TGTGCCAGCAGTGAGGGTGGCGCCGGATCCTCTGGGGCCAACGTCCTGACTTTC
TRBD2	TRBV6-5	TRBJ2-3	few	CASSYNSDGSGGQYF	TGTGCCAGCAGTTATAATTCGGACGGTTCGGGGGGGCAGTATTTT
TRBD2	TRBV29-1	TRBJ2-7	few	CSVASGVSYEQYF	TGCAGCGTAGCGAGCGGGGTCTCCTACGAGCAGTACTTC
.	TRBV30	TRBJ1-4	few	CAWSQGLAREKLFF	TGTGCCTGGAGTCAGGGCCTCGCGCGAGAAAAACTGTTTTTT
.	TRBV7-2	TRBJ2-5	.	CASSLWSGKETQYF	TGTGCCAGCAGCCTGTGGAGCGGAAAAGAGACCCAGTACTTC
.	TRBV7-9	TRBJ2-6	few	CASSLGSGANVLTF	TGTGCCAGCAGCTTGGGTTCTGGGGCCAACGTCCTGACTTTC
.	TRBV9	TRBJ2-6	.	CASSVGDSGANVLTF	TGTGCCAGCAGCGTAGGGGATTCAGGGGCCAACGTCCTGACTTTC
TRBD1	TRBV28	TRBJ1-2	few	CASSSTGEANYGYTF	TGTGCCAGCAGTAGTACAGGGGAAGCTAACTATGGCTACACCTTC
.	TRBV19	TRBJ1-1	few	CASSTGRGAEGAFF	TGTGCCAGTAGTACGGGAAGAGGGGCAGAAGGAGCTTTCTTT
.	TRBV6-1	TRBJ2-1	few	CASITSGLKNEQFF	TGTGCCAGCATAACGTCGGGGCTTAAAAATGAGCAGTTCTTC
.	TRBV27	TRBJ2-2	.	CASSPLRQNTGELFF	TGTGCCAGCAGTCCCCTTAGACAGAACACCGGGGAGCTGTTTTTT
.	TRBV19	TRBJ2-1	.	CASSWIKAGSNEQFF	TGTGCCAGTAGTTGGATAAAGGCGGGGAGCAATGAGCAGTTCTTC
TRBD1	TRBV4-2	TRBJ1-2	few	CASSQRTGGNYYGYTF	TGTGCCAGCAGCCAGAGGACAGGGGGAAATTACTATGGCTACACCTTC
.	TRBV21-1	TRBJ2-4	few	CASSTMGQNNVAKNIQYF	TGTGCCAGCAGCACCATGGGACAGAACAATGTGGCCAAAAACATTCAGTACTTC
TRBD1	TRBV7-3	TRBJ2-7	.	CASSPGQRYEQYF	TGTGCCAGCAGCCCGGGACAGCGCTACGAGCAGTACTTC